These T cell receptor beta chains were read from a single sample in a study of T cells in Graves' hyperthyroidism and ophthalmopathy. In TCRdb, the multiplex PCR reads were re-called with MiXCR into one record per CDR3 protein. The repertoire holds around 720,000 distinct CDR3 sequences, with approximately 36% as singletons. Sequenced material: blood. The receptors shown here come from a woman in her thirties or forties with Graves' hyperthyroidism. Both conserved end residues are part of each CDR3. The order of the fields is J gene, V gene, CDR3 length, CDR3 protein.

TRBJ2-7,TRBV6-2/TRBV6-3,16,CASSRDSTGGPDEQYF
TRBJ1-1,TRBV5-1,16,CASSRAGQGLNTEAFF
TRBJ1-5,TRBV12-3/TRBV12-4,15,CASRANGGGNQPQHF
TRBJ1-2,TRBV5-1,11,CASSLTGPYTF
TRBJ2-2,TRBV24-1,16,CASGLAGTPNTGELFF
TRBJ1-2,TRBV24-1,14,CATSDPDRGYGYTF
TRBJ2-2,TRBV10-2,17,CASSRLGGSGKSGELFF
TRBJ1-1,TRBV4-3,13,CASSQDWNTEAFF
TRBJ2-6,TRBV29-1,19,CSASSSGQGAGPGANVLTF
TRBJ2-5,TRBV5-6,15,CASSFGGVSQETQYF
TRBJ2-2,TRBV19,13,CASREGPGGELFF
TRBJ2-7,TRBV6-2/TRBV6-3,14,CASSYSDAAYEQYF
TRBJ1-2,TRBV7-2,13,CASSFADRGGHTF
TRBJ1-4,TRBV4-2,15,CASSQEGQTNEKLFF
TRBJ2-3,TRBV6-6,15,CASSETGVGTDTQYF
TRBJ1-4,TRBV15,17,CATSRGVTQQGDEKLFF
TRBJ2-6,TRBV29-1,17,CSVERLAGHSGANVLTF
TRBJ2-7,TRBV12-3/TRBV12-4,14,CASNLAGGGYEQYF
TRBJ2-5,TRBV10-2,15,CASSEVRVLSETQYF
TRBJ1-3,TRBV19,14,CASSDSKPGNTIYF
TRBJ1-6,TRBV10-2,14,CASSETGQGSPLHF
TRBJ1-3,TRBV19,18,CASSPAGQRFLSGNTIYF
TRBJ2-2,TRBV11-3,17,CASSSSGWGTVTGELFF
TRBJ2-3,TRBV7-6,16,CASSLALGGRTDTQYF
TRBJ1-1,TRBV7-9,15,CASSRSVTGGTEAFF
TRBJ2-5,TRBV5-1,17,CASSPGTSGGPQETQYF
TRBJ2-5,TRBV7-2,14,CAWTLSHLAGAQYF
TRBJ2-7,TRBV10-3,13,CAISATPLGGQYF
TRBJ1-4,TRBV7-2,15,CASSSYRAANEKLFF
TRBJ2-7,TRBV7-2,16,CASSLGTSGRVYEQYF
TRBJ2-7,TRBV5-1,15,CASSLGYSPEGEQYF
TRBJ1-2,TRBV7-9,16,CASSDLGGGRYYGYTF
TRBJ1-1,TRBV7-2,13,CASSQIDQTEAFF
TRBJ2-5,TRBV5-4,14,CASSAGLAKETQYF
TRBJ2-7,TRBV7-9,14,CASSSQGVADEQYF
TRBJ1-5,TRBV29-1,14,CSQESSGNNQPQHF
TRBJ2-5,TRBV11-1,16,CASSPISASLVETQYF
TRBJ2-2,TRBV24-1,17,CATSDLPGQGVSGELFF
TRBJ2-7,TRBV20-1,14,CSARGSGVPYEQYF
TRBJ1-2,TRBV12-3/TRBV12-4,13,CASSAWGANGYTF
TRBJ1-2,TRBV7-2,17,CASSLRGGLRTDYGYTF
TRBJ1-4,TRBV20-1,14,CSASSTTTNEKLFF
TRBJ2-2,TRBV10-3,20,CASSGHSGAGLTANTGELFF
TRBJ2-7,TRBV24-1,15,CASSSGQGMPYEQYF
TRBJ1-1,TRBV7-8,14,CASSLGDPYLGAFF
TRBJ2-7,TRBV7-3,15,CASSPQTGPWNEQYF
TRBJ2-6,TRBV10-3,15,CASSAMGSGANVLTF
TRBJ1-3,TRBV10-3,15,CAISPGRGLGNTIYF
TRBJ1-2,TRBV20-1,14,CSASPGGGNYGYTF
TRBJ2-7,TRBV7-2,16,CASSLRGGAGVYEQYF
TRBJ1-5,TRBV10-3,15,CAISEKVDTDQPQHF
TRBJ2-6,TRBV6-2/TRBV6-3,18,CASSYNDRVAAGANVLTF
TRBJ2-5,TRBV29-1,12,CSVEAGSGTQYF
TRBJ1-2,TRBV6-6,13,CASSYSGTGGYTF
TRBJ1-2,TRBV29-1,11,CTSVRDNGYTF
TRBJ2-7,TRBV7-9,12,CASRATSVEQYF
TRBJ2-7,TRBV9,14,CASSLRREESEQYF